The 7 T cell receptor beta chains given below trace back to one sample, sequenced in a study of blood T cell repertoires in COVID-19. Method: immunoSEQ multiplex PCR; TCRdb's copy keeps in-frame clones and lacks some. The sample lists 150,000 or so clones, about 91% occurring once. Sequences were obtained from peripheral blood. The receptors were sampled from a woman in her forties or fifties with acute or convalescent COVID-19.

V is TRBV2 and J is TRBJ2-2; D not resolved. Germline V lookup: CDR1 SNHLY, CDR2 FYNNEI. The V and J ends lost 6 bases and 5 bases respectively, with 13 bases between them. The length of the CDR3 is 14 residues. The CDR3, as DNA: TGTGCCAGCAGACCCCTCAGCAGGACCGGGGAGCTGTTTTTT. This encodes CASRPLSRTGELFF.

This clone was seen a few times. The chain is built from TRBV14 and TRBJ1-1; D is undetermined. The CDR3 spans 13 residues. Per germline, CDR1 SGHDN and CDR2 FVKESK. Trimming left V 6 bases short and J 0 bases short, with 8 bases between. CDR3 sequence reads: CASRQQLNTEAFF. The CDR3 region has the DNA TGTGCCAGCAGACAACAGTTGAACACTGAAGCTTTCTTT.

The rearrangement uses TRBV9 and TRBJ2-7, with D unclear. This CDR3 region has 15 residues. CDR1 and CDR2 from the germline V gene are SGDLS and YYNGEE. Trimming removed 0 bases at V and 0 bases at J, with 10 bases between. CDR3 sequence reads: CASSVGQFSSYEQYF. The CDR3 bases are TGTGCCAGCAGCGTAGGGCAGTTCAGCTCCTACGAGCAGTACTTC.

This chain connects TRBV19 to TRBJ2-7; no firm D call. Deletions cut 6 bases from V and 4 bases from J, with 7 bases between. CDR3 length equals 11 residues. CDR1 is LNHDA and CDR2 is SQIVND in the germline V gene (reference sequence). CDR3 DNA: TGTGCCAGTAGGAACCTATACGAGCAGTACTTC. The encoded protein is CASRNLYEQYF.

The chain has TRBV2 and TRBJ1-5; the D gene is possibly TRBD1 (5 bases). Per the germline V gene, CDR1 is SNHLY and CDR2 is FYNNEI. CDR3 length: 14 amino acids. V was pared by 4 bases and J by 1 base, with 8 bases between. The CDR3 DNA sequence: TGTGCCAGCAGTGCGACAGAAAGCAATCAGCCCCAGCATTTT. As protein: CASSATESNQPQHF.

The chain joins TRBV2 to TRBJ2-3, with D possibly being TRBD1 (5 bases). V lost 2 bases, J lost 4 bases, and 10 bases lay in between. Germline-derived CDR1 and CDR2 are SNHLY and FYNNEI. The CDR3 is made up of 14 amino acids. The CDR3 reads CASSERWGPDTQYF. Written as DNA, the CDR3 is TGTGCCAGCAGTGAAAGATGGGGCCCAGATACGCAGTATTTT.

This rearrangement joins TRBV6-1 to TRBJ1-1; perhaps TRBD1 as D (6 bases). The CDR3 has 16 amino acids. From germline, CDR1 is MNHNS and CDR2 SASEGT. The V gene lost 2 bases and the J gene lost 5 bases, with 18 bases spanning the gap. The CDR3 sequence: CASSEPGGGAKTEAFF. The CDR3 nucleotides read TGTGCCAGCAGTGAACCTGGGGGGGGCGCGAAGACTGAAGCTTTCTTT.